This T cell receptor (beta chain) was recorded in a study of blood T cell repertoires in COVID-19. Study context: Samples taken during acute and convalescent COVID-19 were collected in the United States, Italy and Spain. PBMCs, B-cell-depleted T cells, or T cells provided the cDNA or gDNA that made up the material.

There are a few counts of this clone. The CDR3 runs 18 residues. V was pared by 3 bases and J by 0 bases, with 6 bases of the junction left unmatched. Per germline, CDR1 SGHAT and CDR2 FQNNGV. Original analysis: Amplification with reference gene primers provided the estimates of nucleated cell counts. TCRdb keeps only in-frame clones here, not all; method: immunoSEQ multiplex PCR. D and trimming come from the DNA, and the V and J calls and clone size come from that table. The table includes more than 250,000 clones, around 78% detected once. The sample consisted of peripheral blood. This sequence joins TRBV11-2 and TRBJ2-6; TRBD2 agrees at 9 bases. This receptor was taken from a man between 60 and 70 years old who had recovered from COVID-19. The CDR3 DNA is TGTGCCAGCAGCTTTTTTTTTAGCGGGAGCTCTGGGGCCAACGTCCTGACTTTC. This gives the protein CASSFFFSGSSGANVLTF.